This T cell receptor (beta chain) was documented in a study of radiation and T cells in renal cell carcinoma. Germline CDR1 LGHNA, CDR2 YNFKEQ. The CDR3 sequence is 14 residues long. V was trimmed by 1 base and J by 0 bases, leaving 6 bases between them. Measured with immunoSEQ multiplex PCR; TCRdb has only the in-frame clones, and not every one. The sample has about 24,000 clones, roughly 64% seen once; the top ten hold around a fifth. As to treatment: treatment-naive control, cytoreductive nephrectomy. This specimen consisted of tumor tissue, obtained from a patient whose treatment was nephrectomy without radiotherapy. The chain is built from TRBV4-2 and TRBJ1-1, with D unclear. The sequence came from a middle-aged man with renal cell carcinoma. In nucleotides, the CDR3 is TGTGCCAGCAGCCAAGCCGGTTTGAACACTGAAGCTTTCTTT. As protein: CASSQAGLNTEAFF.